Listed below are T cell receptor beta chains from one sample, sequenced in a study of T cells expressing NK-cell markers. Reprocessing the 5' RACE reads, TCRdb reports a single entry for every CDR3 protein and omits DNA. This sample's clone table lists 500,000 to 700,000 distinct CDR3 sequences. Sequencing input: blood T cells: a sorted CD56 or NKG2C T cell subset, CD4+ or CD8+ T cells, or bulk PBMC T cells (not recorded which). Every receptor here comes from a man between 18 and 35 years old in good health. Both conserved end residues are part of each CDR3. Each record gives: J gene, V gene, CDR3 protein.

J: TRBJ1-4; V: TRBV7-9; CDR3: CASSLGLESYEKLFF
J: TRBJ1-3; V: TRBV19; CDR3: CASSKKVAPTGNTIYF
J: TRBJ2-1; V: TRBV30; CDR3: CAWSADSVYNEQFF
J: TRBJ2-1; V: TRBV5-4; CDR3: CASSRGTSGFYNEQFF
J: TRBJ2-7; V: TRBV5-8; CDR3: CASSLSGTGLSEQYF
J: TRBJ2-2; V: TRBV29-1; CDR3: CSVRNSNPGTGELFF
J: TRBJ2-1; V: TRBV10-3; CDR3: CAISGRASSYNEQFF
J: TRBJ1-2; V: TRBV6-1; CDR3: CASSQTLLNNYGYTF
J: TRBJ2-1; V: TRBV7-2; CDR3: CASSWTVRDEQFF
J: TRBJ2-7; V: TRBV28; CDR3: CASSVDNPYEQYF
J: TRBJ1-2; V: TRBV2; CDR3: CASTPAGYGYTF
J: TRBJ2-3; V: TRBV30; CDR3: CAWGTGSTDTQYF
J: TRBJ2-3; V: TRBV20-1; CDR3: CSARGTASNTDTQYF
J: TRBJ2-1; V: TRBV2; CDR3: CASRGRSAGGGIRQFF
J: TRBJ1-2; V: TRBV6-5; CDR3: CASSYLTGIYGYTF